The clone carrying this T cell receptor beta chain was counted a few times. CDR1 is DFQATT, CDR2 SNEGSKA, per germline (reference sequence). Deletions cut 6 bases from V and 3 bases from J, with 11 bases between. The length of the CDR3 is 12 residues. The data were obtained in a study of CD8 T cells in ankylosing spondylitis. Quantitative barcoded 5'-RACE was used to prepare TCR beta libraries. TCRdb redid the calling of the 5' RACE reads with MiXCR, one entry per CDR3 protein. In the table there are 350,000 or so distinct CDR3 sequences, roughly 14% of which are singletons. This clonotype was sampled from a male donor with ankylosing spondylitis or in good health (not recorded which). This sequence joins TRBV20-1 and TRBJ2-5; the D gene could be TRBD1 or TRBD2 (6 bases each). Sample: blood, either unsorted or a sorted T cell fraction (not recorded which). Written as DNA, the CDR3 is TGCAGTGCACGGGGGCGTGAAGAGACCCAGTACTTC. Encoded protein: CSARGREETQYF.